The 21 T cell receptor beta chains below all came from one sample that was sequenced in a study of blood T cell repertoires in COVID-19. The table came from immunoSEQ multiplex PCR; TCRdb's copy has only in-frame clones and leaves some out. The sample lists 50,000 or so clones, just over 85% occurring once. Material: peripheral blood. The receptor source for this set is a human donor in a cohort sampled during active COVID-19.

This chain joins TRBV5-1 and TRBJ2-7; 9 nucleotides align to TRBD2. Germline CDR1 is SGHRS and CDR2 is YFSETQ. V shed 0 bases and J 6 bases; nucleotides not matched to a gene: 4. The CDR3 is made up of 14 amino acids. The CDR3 region is CASSLGGGAAEQYF. The CDR3 DNA reads TGCGCCAGCAGCTTGGGCGGGGGGGCAGCCGAGCAGTACTTC.

The chain is built from TRBV24-1 and TRBJ2-7; D unresolved. This CDR3 is built from 13 residues. CDR1 is KGHDR and CDR2 is SFDVKD in the germline V gene. Trimming took 4 bases from V and 2 from J, leaving 8 bases between them. Here the CDR3 reads CATSEGGTYEQYF. The CDR3 nucleotides are TGTGCCACCAGTGAAGGCGGAACCTACGAGCAGTACTTC.

V usage is TRBV28 and J usage is TRBJ1-4; 12 bases match TRBD1. The trim removed 3 bases at V and 8 bases at J, leaving 7 bases unmatched. This CDR3 spans 16 amino acids. Germline CDR1 MDHEN, CDR2 SYDVKM. This chain's CDR3 is CASSLPGQGAWEKLFF. Here the CDR3 DNA reads TGTGCCAGCAGTTTGCCGGGACAGGGGGCATGGGAAAAACTGTTTTTT.

The rearrangement uses TRBV28 and TRBJ1-2, with D possibly TRBD1 on 6 matching bases. There are 15 residues in the CDR3. The ends were cut back, 3 bases at V and 5 bases at J, with 16 bases in the middle. Germline-derived CDR1 and CDR2 are MDHEN and SYDVKM. Here the CDR3 reads CASSFFERGGYGYTF. As DNA, the CDR3 is TGTGCCAGCAGTTTTTTTGAGAGGGGGGGGTATGGCTACACCTTC.

This chain joins TRBV12-5 and TRBJ2-7; the match to TRBD1 covers 9 bases. The V gene's germline CDR1 is LGHNT and CDR2 FRNRAP. V lost 3 bases to trimming and J lost 3 bases; unmatched junction nucleotides: 12. This CDR3 has 17 amino acids. DNA for the CDR3: TGTGCTAGTGGTTTCCGCCCCTGGGACAGGGAAGGCTACGAGCAGTACTTC. Its protein is CASGFRPWDREGYEQYF.

The CDR3 DNA is TGTGCCACCAGTGGCGAAAGACAGGGGGCGCACAATGAGCAGTTCTTC. As protein: CATSGERQGAHNEQFF. V gene TRBV24-1 combines with J gene TRBJ2-1; 10 nucleotides align to TRBD1. Germline CDR1 reads KGHDR; CDR2 reads SFDVKD. The V and J ends lost 5 bases and 5 bases, in that order; junction bases with no gene match: 8. This CDR3 is built from 16 residues.

This clone was seen just once. The V gene is TRBV28, the J gene TRBJ2-1; 7 positions match TRBD2. The V segment lost 6 bases and the J segment 1 base; nucleotides outside the gene matches: 9. Germline assignment: CDR1 MDHEN and CDR2 SYDVKM. This CDR3 has 16 residues. This chain's CDR3 is CASSPRAGRSYNEQFF. DNA for the CDR3: TGTGCCAGCAGCCCGAGGGCCGGGAGGTCCTACAATGAGCAGTTCTTC.

This clone was recorded only once. The V and J genes are TRBV5-4 and TRBJ2-1; 7 nucleotides align to TRBD2. Germline V gene sequence: CDR1 SGHNT, CDR2 YYREEE (reference sequence). V dropped 0 bases and J dropped 4; count of bases not matched to a gene: 4. There are 15 residues in the CDR3. This CDR3 is CASSLGGGEYNEQFF. The CDR3 DNA reads as TGTGCCAGCAGCTTGGGTGGGGGGGAATACAATGAGCAGTTCTTC.

This sequence joins TRBV4-1 and TRBJ2-1, with D tentatively TRBD2 (6 bases). The CDR3 contains 13 residues. Trimming left V 1 base short and J 14 bases short, with 15 bases between. Germline V gene lookup returns CDR1 MGHRA and CDR2 YSYEKL. The CDR3 DNA reads TGCGCCAGCAGCCAAGGAAATACGGGACTGAAGTTCTTC. Amino acid sequence: CASSQGNTGLKFF.

The chain's CDR3 is CASSPYDSTGELFF. The CDR3 nucleotides read TGTGCCAGCTCACCATACGATAGTACCGGGGAGCTGTTTTTT. The chain couples TRBV18 to TRBJ2-2; D gene uncertain. Germline assignment: CDR1 KGHSH and CDR2 LQKENI. Trimming stripped 2 bases from V and 5 bases from J, with 9 bases between. The CDR3 extends over 14 amino acids.

This sequence joins TRBV19 and TRBJ2-6; 7 bases are a match to TRBD1. Germline CDR1 LNHDA, CDR2 SQIVND (reference sequence). V dropped 3 bases and J dropped 2; count of bases not matched to a gene: 4. The CDR3 spans 16 residues. CDR3 loop: CASSILQGAGANVLTF. CDR3 sequence (DNA): TGTGCCAGTAGTATCCTCCAGGGGGCTGGGGCCAACGTCCTGACTTTC.

This chain links TRBV7-9 with TRBJ2-1, with D possibly matching TRBD2 (5 bases). The CDR3 sequence is 15 residues long. Between the trimmed V and J ends, which lost 3 bases and 4 bases, there was a span of 13 bases. Germline V gives CDR1 SEHNR, CDR2 FQNEAQ (reference sequence). CDR3 nucleotides: TGTGCCAGCAGCTTGAACCGAGGACTTTACAATGAGCAGTTCTTC. This codes for CASSLNRGLYNEQFF. Using reference TRBV7-9 and TRBJ2-1 for the parts outside the CDR3, the full variable domain is DTGVSQNPRHKITKRGQNVTFRCDPISEHNRLYWYRQTLGQGPEFLTYFQNEAQLEKSRLLSDRFSAERPKGSFSTLEIQRTEQGDSAMYLCASSLNRGLYNEQFFGPGTRLTVL.

This clone was counted a single time. For the CDR3, the DNA is TGTGCCAGCTCACCACCGGTTGGACAGGGGGTTAGCACAGATACGCAGTATTTT. Amino acids: CASSPPVGQGVSTDTQYF. This chain uses TRBV18 with TRBJ2-3, with 10 bases lining up with TRBD1. With 0 bases clipped from V and 0 bases from J, the junction kept 6 bases outside the gene matches. Looked up from germline, CDR1 is KGHSH and CDR2 is LQKENI. The CDR3 loop spans 18 amino acids.

J is TRBJ2-3 and V is TRBV20-1; D is possibly TRBD2 (5 bases). CDR3 size: 15 residues. Trimming cost V 3 bases and J 0 bases, with 13 bases left between them. Germline V gene data show CDR1 as DFQATT and CDR2 as SNEGSKA (reference sequence). The CDR3 sequence: CSASRAGGSTDTQYF. The CDR3 DNA sequence: TGCAGTGCTAGTAGGGCGGGCGGGAGCACAGATACGCAGTATTTT.

The chain combines TRBV27 with TRBJ1-4; 9 bases fit TRBD1. The junction had 7 bases not matched to a gene; V was cut back by 4 bases and J by 7 bases. The CDR3 is 15 amino acids. The germline gives CDR1 MNHEY, CDR2 SMNVEV (reference sequence). CDR3 DNA sequence: TGTGCCAGCAGTTCCCCCGGGACAGGGATTGAAAAACTGTTTTTT. This sequence encodes CASSSPGTGIEKLFF.

This chain uses TRBV5-4 with TRBJ1-1, with TRBD1 matching over 7 bases. Germline values: CDR1 SGHNT, CDR2 YYREEE (reference sequence). The junction had 9 bases not matched to a gene; V was cut back by 3 bases and J by 1 base. The CDR3 runs to 16 residues. DNA for the CDR3: TGTGCCAGCAGCTACGGACAGGTCGTAGGGAACACTGAAGCTTTCTTT. This gives the protein CASSYGQVVGNTEAFF.

The chain recombines TRBV4-2 with TRBJ2-1; possible D gene TRBD1, 6 bases. The CDR3 is made up of 14 amino acids. Germline values: CDR1 LGHNA, CDR2 YNFKEQ. Trimming pared 3 bases from V and 8 bases from J, leaving 14 bases between. The CDR3: CASSHADRRDEQFF. The CDR3 DNA sequence: TGTGCCAGCAGCCATGCAGACAGGCGCGATGAGCAGTTCTTC.

This chain connects TRBV9 to TRBJ1-1; weak D call: TRBD1 (5 bases). The V gene lost 0 bases and the J gene lost 1 base, with 10 bases spanning the gap. Germline-derived CDR1 and CDR2 are SGDLS and YYNGEE. The CDR3 covers 15 residues. CDR3: CASSVAPGRNTEAFF. As DNA, the CDR3 is TGTGCCAGCAGCGTAGCCCCAGGGCGGAACACTGAAGCTTTCTTT.

J is TRBJ1-5 and V is TRBV30; 7 bases are a match to TRBD1. Germline-derived CDR1 and CDR2 are GTSNPN and SVGIG (reference sequence). The CDR3 extends over 14 amino acids. Trimming removed 5 bases from V and 5 bases from J; junction bases left unmatched: 9. The CDR3 nucleotides read TGTGCCTGGGGGGACAGTTTCGTATATCAGCCCCAGCATTTT. It codes for CAWGDSFVYQPQHF.

The chain couples TRBV2 to TRBJ2-3, with 9 bases fitting TRBD2. V lost 7 bases and J lost 4; bases outside the gene matches: 12. The CDR3 extends over 16 amino acids. Germline CDR1 is SNHLY and CDR2 is FYNNEI. CDR3 sequence reads: CASTASGVGGADTQYF. CDR3 nucleotides: TGTGCCAGCACGGCTAGCGGGGTTGGGGGGGCAGATACGCAGTATTTT.

This clone was counted once. This chain joins TRBV10-3 and TRBJ2-5, with D possibly matching TRBD2 (5 bases). V lost 6 bases, J lost 0 bases, and 14 bases lay in between. This CDR3 region has 15 residues. The V gene's germline CDR1 is ENHRY and CDR2 SYGVKD. CDR3 bases: TGTGCCATCAGGAGGTGGCCGGGGAACCAAGAGACCCAGTACTTC. Translation gives CAIRRWPGNQETQYF.